This T cell receptor beta chain emerged from a study of blood T cell repertoires in COVID-19. Assay used: immunoSEQ multiplex PCR; TCRdb lists only in-frame clones, some missing. The sample lists 300,000 to 350,000 clones; 75% to 95% were seen once. The CDR3 is 14 residues long. Between the trimmed V and J ends, which lost 4 bases and 7 bases, there was a span of 17 bases. Germline CDR1 GTSNPN, CDR2 SVGIG (reference sequence). The clonotype comes from a woman under 40 with COVID-19, enrolled during active disease. Sequenced sample: peripheral blood. This rearrangement joins TRBV30 to TRBJ1-5; the D gene is possibly TRBD1 (5 bases). The CDR3 DNA reads TGTGCCTGGAACGCGGGATCCACAGGACAGCCCCAGCATTTT. Translated: CAWNAGSTGQPQHF.